These 2 T cell receptor beta chains came from one sample sequenced in a study of blood T cell repertoires in COVID-19. The repertoire was sequenced with immunoSEQ multiplex PCR; TCRdb's copy has only in-frame clones and lacks some. The sample yields fewer than 500,000 clones, 86% seen once. Sample: peripheral blood. These receptors were taken from a young woman with active or convalescent COVID-19.

The chain combines TRBV3-1 (or the pseudogene TRBV3-2) with TRBJ2-2; weak D call: TRBD2 (6 bases). CDR1 LGHDT and CDR2 YNNKEL come from the germline V gene (reference sequence). Trimming removed 1 base at V and 5 bases at J, with 14 bases between. This CDR3 spans 16 amino acids. CDR3 sequence: CASSQGTSGRTGELFF. The DNA of the CDR3 is TGTGCCAGCAGCCAAGGAACGTCGGGGAGGACCGGGGAGCTGTTTTTT.

This rearrangement joins TRBV2 to TRBJ2-7; TRBD2 aligns across 10 bases. CDR3 length: 13 amino acids. V was clipped by 8 bases and J by 4 bases; unmatched bases: 5. Germline CDR1 and CDR2: SNHLY and FYNNEI. CDR3 sequence reads: CASDTSGEYEQYF. In nucleotides, the CDR3 is TGTGCCAGCGATACTAGCGGGGAGTACGAGCAGTACTTC.